Listed here are 8 T cell receptor beta chains from one sample, sequenced in a study of siplizumab effects on memory and regulatory T cells. Assay used: immunoSEQ multiplex PCR; TCRdb lists only in-frame clones, some missing. This table holds approximately 56,000 clones, about 97% found once. Sequenced: naive CD8+ T cells sorted from blood. These receptors came from a human donor in good health.

This chain uses TRBV6-5 with TRBJ2-5; 9 nucleotides align to TRBD1. V was clipped by 5 bases and J by 5 bases; unmatched bases: 9. CDR1 MNHEY and CDR2 SVGAGI come from the germline V gene. CDR3 length: 15 residues. CDR3 in amino acids: CASSKTGGGVETQYF. The CDR3 region has the DNA TGTGCCAGCAGTAAGACAGGGGGTGGTGTGGAGACCCAGTACTTC.

V and J are TRBV6-6 and TRBJ1-4; D is undetermined. The ends were cut back, 6 bases at V and 5 bases at J, with 10 bases in the middle. Germline V lookup: CDR1 MNHNY, CDR2 SVGAGI (reference sequence). The CDR3 extends over 13 amino acids. CDR3 in DNA: TGTGCCAGCAGATCCATGATCAATGAAAAACTGTTTTTT. Its translation is CASRSMINEKLFF.

V is TRBV19 and J is TRBJ2-1; 9 bases are a match to TRBD2. J gave up 8 bases and V 10 bases, and 9 bases lay outside the gene matches. Germline V gene sequence: CDR1 LNHDA, CDR2 SQIVND (reference sequence). The CDR3 is made up of 13 amino acids. The CDR3: CATGEREDDEQFF. CDR3 in DNA: TGTGCCACCGGGGAGCGGGAGGACGATGAGCAGTTCTTC.

J is TRBJ2-7 and V is TRBV6-1; TRBD2 might be the D (6 bases). Germline values: CDR1 MNHNS, CDR2 SASEGT. Trimming cost V 2 bases and J 4 bases, with 15 bases left between them. This CDR3 region has 15 residues. The CDR3 region is CASSEQGWSGYEQYF. The CDR3 DNA reads as TGTGCCAGCAGTGAACAGGGCTGGAGCGGGTACGAGCAGTACTTC.

This clone was observed once. The CDR3 DNA is TGTGCCAGCAGTTTATCTACACCCCTTGGAGATACGCAGTATTTT. Protein product: CASSLSTPLGDTQYF. The chain links TRBV27 to TRBJ2-3; no firm D call. The CDR3 covers 15 residues. Germline CDR1 reads MNHEY; CDR2 reads SMNVEV (reference sequence). Between the trimmed V and J ends, which lost 0 bases and 5 bases, there was a span of 12 bases.

This chain uses TRBV29-1 with TRBJ1-2; D uncertain. The germline V gene has CDR1 SQVTM and CDR2 ANQGSEA. V gave up 8 bases and J gave up 3 bases, with 13 bases separating them. CDR3 length: 12 residues. This chain's CDR3 is CSFSDRDYGYTF. The DNA of the CDR3 is TGCAGCTTTTCGGATCGCGACTATGGCTACACCTTC.

The chain links TRBV5-5 to TRBJ2-5; 13 bases fit TRBD2. The CDR3 has 16 amino acids. Trimming cost V 4 bases and J 2 bases; bases outside gene matches: 5. Germline loops: CDR1 SGHKS, CDR2 YYEKEE (reference sequence). The CDR3 loop reads CASSLGLAGDQETQYF. The CDR3 DNA is TGTGCCAGCAGCCTAGGACTAGCGGGAGATCAAGAGACCCAGTACTTC.

The V gene is TRBV19, the J gene TRBJ1-2; tentatively, D is TRBD1 (5 bases). The CDR3 spans 14 residues. CDR1 is LNHDA, CDR2 SQIVND, per germline (reference sequence). The germline V and J ends were trimmed by 3 bases and 5 bases, with 13 bases remaining between them. The CDR3 nucleotides are TGTGCCAGTAGTATTGCGGACACAGCTTATGGCTACACCTTC. Encoded protein: CASSIADTAYGYTF.